This is a list of T cell receptor beta chains from one sample in a study of CD8 T cells in ankylosing spondylitis. MiXCR, run by TCRdb on the 5' RACE reads, gives a single entry per CDR3 protein. The sample yields around 480,000 distinct CDR3 sequences, 17% seen once. Sequenced material: blood, either unsorted or a sorted T cell fraction (not recorded which). Receptors were obtained from a male donor with ankylosing spondylitis. CDR3s include the opening cysteine and the closing phenylalanine or tryptophan. The D gene is left open where the match is weak. Only part of the rows carry a size: once, few, many, or a class if the clone is expanded.

clone_size d_call j_call v_call cdr3_nt cdr3_aa
. TRBD1 TRBJ2-2 TRBV30 TGTGCCTGGAGCCGACAGGGCACCGGGGAGCTGTTTTTT CAWSRQGTGELFF
. TRBD2 TRBJ2-2 TRBV27 TGTGCCAGCAATCTAGCGGGGAGGAACACCGGGGAGCTGTTTTTT CASNLAGRNTGELFF
. . TRBJ2-7 TRBV27 TGTGCCAGCAGTTTAGGCGGGACAGAGTTCTACGAGCAGTACTTC CASSLGGTEFYEQYF
few . TRBJ1-1 TRBV6-4 TGTGCCAGCAGTGCCTTACCGAACACTGAAGCTTTCTTT CASSALPNTEAFF
. . TRBJ1-4 TRBV29-1 TGCAGCGTGGAGTCTTCGGGACATAATAATGAAAAACTGTTTTTT CSVESSGHNNEKLFF
few . TRBJ1-5 TRBV12-3/TRBV12-4 TGTGCCACAAAATTGGGGGGGTTGAGCAATCAGCCCCAGCATTTT CATKLGGLSNQPQHF
. TRBD1 TRBJ2-7 TRBV27 TGTGCCAGCAGTCCGAGGGAAACAGGGGGTGGCGAGCAGTACTTC CASSPRETGGGEQYF
many . TRBJ1-2 TRBV3-1 TGTGCCAGCTCCCTTGGTTGGGAGGCGGATGGCTACACCTTC CASSLGWEADGYTF
many . TRBJ1-5 TRBV7-3 TGTGCCAGCAGCTTAGGTAGTGGCCAGCCCCAGCATTTT CASSLGSGQPQHF
few TRBD1 TRBJ1-1 TRBV18 TGTGCCAGCTCACCTAGGACAGGGAAAGACACTGAAGCTTTCTTT CASSPRTGKDTEAFF
. . TRBJ1-1 TRBV7-8 TGTGCCAGCAGCAACGTCCCCAACACTGAAGCTTTCTTT CASSNVPNTEAFF
. . TRBJ2-1 TRBV24-1 TGTGCCGCCGAAAGTCCGGGCAATGAGCAGTTCTTC CAAESPGNEQFF
few . TRBJ1-6 TRBV5-1 TGCGCCAGCAGCTATGGGGGTTTTGGTTCACCCCTCCACTTT CASSYGGFGSPLHF
many TRBD1 TRBJ1-5 TRBV10-3 TGTGCCATCAGTGAGCGGGGGGGGACAGGGGATCAGCCCCAGCATTTT CAISERGGTGDQPQHF
. . TRBJ1-5 TRBV18 TGTGCCAGCTCGCAACATAATAGCAATCAGCCCCAGCATTTT CASSQHNSNQPQHF
. . TRBJ2-7 TRBV5-1 TGCGCCAGCAGCTTGTATGCTGATACTTACGAGCAGTACTTC CASSLYADTYEQYF
many . TRBJ2-3 TRBV4-1 TGCGCCAGCAGCCAAGAGGCCAGTAGCACAGATACGCAGTATTTT CASSQEASSTDTQYF
. . TRBJ1-6 TRBV7-9 TGTGCCAGCAGCTTAACCCGCCTTGAACCCCTCCACTTT CASSLTRLEPLHF
. . TRBJ2-1 TRBV12-3/TRBV12-4 . CASSLVGGGSRPFF
. . TRBJ1-5 TRBV20-1 TGCAGTGCTAGAGTAGCGGACCGCAATCAGCCCCAGCATTTT CSARVADRNQPQHF
. TRBD1 TRBJ2-7 TRBV7-9 TGTGCCAGCAGCTATGCGTCGAGGACAGGGTCCTACGAGCAGTACTTC CASSYASRTGSYEQYF
few . TRBJ2-5 TRBV20-1 TGCAGTGCTAGTCAAAATAAGACAACCCGGGGGACCCAGTACTTC CSASQNKTTRGTQYF
few . TRBJ2-1 TRBV19 TGTGCCAGTGGCGGGGACAGATACAATGAGCAGTTCTTC CASGGDRYNEQFF
. . TRBJ2-2 TRBV12-3/TRBV12-4 TGTGCCAGCAGCCGCCTTGGCGATAACACCGGGGAGCTGTTTTTT CASSRLGDNTGELFF
. TRBD1 TRBJ2-1 TRBV29-1 TGCAGCGTTGAAGATCCTTTCGGGACAGGCAATGAGCAGTTCTTC CSVEDPFGTGNEQFF
. TRBD1 TRBJ2-7 TRBV7-8 TGTGCCAGCAGCCTTAGCCTGGGACAGGCCTACGAGCAGTACTTC CASSLSLGQAYEQYF
. . TRBJ1-3 TRBV23-1 TGCGCCAGCAGTCAATCGTGCTCTTGGCCAGGAAACACCATATATTTT CASSQSCSWPGNTIYF
. TRBD2 TRBJ2-1 TRBV20-1 TGCAGTGCTAGGGCGGGAGGCCGCTCCTACAATGAGCAGTTCTTC CSARAGGRSYNEQFF
. . TRBJ2-7 TRBV6-1 TGTGCCAGCAGTGAGCCGGGACAAAGATACTACGAGCAGTACTTC CASSEPGQRYYEQYF
. . TRBJ1-4 TRBV6-1 TGTGCCAGCAGCCCGTCGGGATTGGAAGAAAAACTGTTTTTT CASSPSGLEEKLFF
. . TRBJ2-2 TRBV20-1 TGCAGTGCTAGAGATTCCCCAGGAGCCTCGGGGCGCTGGGGCACCGGGGAGCTGTTTTTT CSARDSPGASGRWGTGELFF
. TRBD2 TRBJ2-7 TRBV5-5 TGTGCCAGCACGGGGGGGCAGGGCCGCTCCTACGAGCAGTACTTC CASTGGQGRSYEQYF
many . TRBJ2-1 TRBV12-3/TRBV12-4 TGTGCCAGCAGTTTATATCTCAATGAGCAGTTCTTC CASSLYLNEQFF
many . TRBJ2-3 TRBV12-3/TRBV12-4 TGTGCCAGCGAACGGGCGGATACGCAGTATTTT CASERADTQYF
many . TRBJ1-3 TRBV3-1 TGTGCCAGCAGCCAACCGGGACACGGAAACACCATATATTTT CASSQPGHGNTIYF
many TRBD1 TRBJ2-2 TRBV6-2/TRBV6-3 TGTGCCAGCAGTGAGACCTCGGGACAGGGGCCGAAGCTGTTTTTT CASSETSGQGPKLFF
. TRBD1 TRBJ1-1 TRBV20-1 TGCAGTGCTCCCAGGACAGGGGGATCCACTGAAGCTTTCTTT CSAPRTGGSTEAFF
few . TRBJ2-3 TRBV6-2/TRBV6-3 TGTGCGCCGTCTGCAGATACGCAGTATTTT CAPSADTQYF
few . TRBJ2-7 TRBV7-3 TGTGCCAGCAGCTTAAACCCTGGACCGGGGGACTCAGGAGCGCCCGATACCTACGAGCAGTACTTC CASSLNPGPGDSGAPDTYEQYF
few . TRBJ1-6 TRBV21-1 TGTGCCAGCAGCACTCCGAGGACAGGGGGTAATTCACCCCTCCACTTT CASSTPRTGGNSPLHF
few . TRBJ2-1 TRBV11-2 TGTGCCAGCAGCTTCGACGGACTATACAATGAGCAGTTCTTC CASSFDGLYNEQFF
few . TRBJ2-2 TRBV15 TGTGCCACCAGCAGAGGCCGAGGGCACAGCACCGGGGAGCTGTTTTTT CATSRGRGHSTGELFF
. TRBD2 TRBJ2-5 TRBV2 TGTGCCAGCAGTGGGACTAGAGAAGAGACCCAGTACTTC CASSGTREETQYF
few TRBD2 TRBJ2-1 TRBV27 TGTGCCAGCCGCATAACTAGCGGGGGTTACAATGAGCAGTTCTTC CASRITSGGYNEQFF
few . TRBJ1-5 TRBV12-5 TGTGCTAGTGGTTTGGCCCTTGGGCCCCAGCATTTT CASGLALGPQHF
. TRBD1 TRBJ2-1 TRBV7-3 TGTGCCAGCAGCCTCCGACAGGGGGAATACAATGAGCAGTTCTTC CASSLRQGEYNEQFF
. . TRBJ2-3 TRBV20-1 TGCAGTGCTAGAAAGCAAGGCACAGATACGCAGTATTTT CSARKQGTDTQYF
many . TRBJ1-1 TRBV20-1 TGCAGTGCCACCCCCAGGGGCGAAGCTTTCTTT CSATPRGEAFF
few . TRBJ1-1 TRBV7-2 TGTGCCAGCAGCTTTGAGGGGACATTGAACACTGAAGCTTTCTTT CASSFEGTLNTEAFF
few . TRBJ1-5 TRBV6-1 TGTGCCAGCAGTGCAGGGTATAGCAATCAGCCCCAGCATTTT CASSAGYSNQPQHF
. . TRBJ2-7 TRBV3-1 TGTGCCAGCAGCCAAGGAACGGGGGAGCAGTACTTC CASSQGTGEQYF
few TRBD2 TRBJ2-1 TRBV3-1 TGTGCCAGCAGCCAATCACTCACTAGCGGGAGGGACAATGAGCAGTTCTTC CASSQSLTSGRDNEQFF
few . TRBJ1-3 TRBV5-1 TGCGCCAGCAGCCGGACAGACGGAAACACCATATATTTT CASSRTDGNTIYF
few . TRBJ1-2 TRBV9 TGTGCCAGCGGGGGCTCCTATGGCTACACCTTC CASGGSYGYTF
few TRBD1 TRBJ2-7 TRBV5-1 TGCGCCAGCATCCCCGAGACAGGGCCCTCCTACGAGCAGTACTTC CASIPETGPSYEQYF
. . TRBJ1-2 TRBV7-9 TGTGCCAGCAGCTTACCAGGGAGGGGCGGCTACACCTTC CASSLPGRGGYTF
few . TRBJ2-4 TRBV28 TGTGCCAGCAGTCGACAGGAAAACATTCAGTACTTC CASSRQENIQYF
. . TRBJ1-6 TRBV7-9 TGTGCCAGCAGCGTAGGGATGGATTTGTCACCCCTCCACTTT CASSVGMDLSPLHF
many . TRBJ1-5 TRBV3-1 TGTGCCAGCAGCCAAGATGGGAGGTGGAATCAGCCCCAGCATTTT CASSQDGRWNQPQHF